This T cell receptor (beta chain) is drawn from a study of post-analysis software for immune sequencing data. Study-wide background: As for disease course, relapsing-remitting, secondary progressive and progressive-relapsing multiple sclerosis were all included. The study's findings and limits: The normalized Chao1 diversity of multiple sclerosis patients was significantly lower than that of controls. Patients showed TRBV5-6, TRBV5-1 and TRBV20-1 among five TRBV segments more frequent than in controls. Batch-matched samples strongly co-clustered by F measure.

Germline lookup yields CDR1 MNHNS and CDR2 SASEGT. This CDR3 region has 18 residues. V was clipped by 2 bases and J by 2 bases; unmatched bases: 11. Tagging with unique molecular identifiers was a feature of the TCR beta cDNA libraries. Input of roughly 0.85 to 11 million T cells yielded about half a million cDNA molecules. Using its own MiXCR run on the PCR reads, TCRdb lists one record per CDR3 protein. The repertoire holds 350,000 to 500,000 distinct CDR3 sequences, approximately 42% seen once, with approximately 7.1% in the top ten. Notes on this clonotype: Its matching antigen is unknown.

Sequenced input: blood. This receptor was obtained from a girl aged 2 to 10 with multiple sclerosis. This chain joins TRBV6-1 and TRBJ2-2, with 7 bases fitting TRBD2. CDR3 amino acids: CASSELGGSSGNTGELFF. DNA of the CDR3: TGTGCCAGCAGTGAATTGGGGGGGTCTAGCGGAAACACCGGGGAGCTGTTTTTT.